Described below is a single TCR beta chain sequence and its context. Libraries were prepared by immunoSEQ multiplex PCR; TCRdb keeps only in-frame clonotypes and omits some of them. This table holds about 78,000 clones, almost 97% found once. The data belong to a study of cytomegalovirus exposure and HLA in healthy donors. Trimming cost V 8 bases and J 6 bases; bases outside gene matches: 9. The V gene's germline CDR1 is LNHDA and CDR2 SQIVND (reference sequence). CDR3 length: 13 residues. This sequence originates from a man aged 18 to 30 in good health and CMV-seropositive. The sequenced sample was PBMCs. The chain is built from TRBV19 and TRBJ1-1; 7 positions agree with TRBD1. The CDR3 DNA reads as TGTGCCAGTCGCAGGCAGGGGGAGGCTGAAGCTTTCTTT. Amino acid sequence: CASRRQGEAEAFF.